This TCR beta chain is drawn from a study of blood T cell repertoires in COVID-19. Study-wide context: Material from acute and convalescent COVID-19 was sourced from the United States, Italy and Spain. In each case, the material was cDNA or gDNA derived from T cells, B-cell-depleted T cells, or PBMCs.

V dropped 1 base and J dropped 6; count of bases not matched to a gene: 7. CDR1 is GTSNPN, CDR2 SVGIG, per germline (reference sequence). The CDR3 sequence is 14 residues long. In the original analysis: Reference gene primers were amplified, and this amplification served to estimate nucleated cell counts. Profiling relied on immunoSEQ multiplex PCR, and the TCRdb table lists in-frame clones only, not all of them. Clonal size and the V and J genes are those of that table, whereas D and trimming came from the DNA. Among about 300,000 clones listed, roughly 90% were seen once. The sequencing sample was made of peripheral blood. The TCR comes from a young man who had recovered from COVID-19. This chain uses TRBV30 with TRBJ1-1; the match to TRBD1 covers 8 bases. In DNA form, the CDR3 reads TGTGCCTGGAGTGGCCAGGGGGCGCCGGCTGAAGCTTTCTTT. Protein product: CAWSGQGAPAEAFF.